This TCR beta chain was obtained from a study of blood T cell repertoires in COVID-19. Across the study: The study drew acute and convalescent COVID-19 samples from the United States, Italy and Spain. Sources were T cells, B-cell-depleted T cells, or PBMCs; the material itself was cDNA or gDNA.

Authors' processing steps: Quantification of nucleated cells was approximated via reference gene primer amplification. The assay was immunoSEQ multiplex PCR, and TCRdb's table has in-frame clones only and misses some. For V, J and clone size, that table is used; D and trimming come from the DNA. Altogether 210,000 or so clones are present, about four fifths being singletons, with the ten largest covering under 3%. Germline loops: CDR1 MNHNY, CDR2 SVGAGI (reference sequence). V lost 2 bases to trimming and J lost 3 bases, with 10 bases between them. CDR3 length: 14 residues. The genes are TRBV6-6 and TRBJ1-2; D is unclear. The sequenced material came from peripheral blood. This clonotype was obtained from a man aged 45-60 years with active or convalescent COVID-19. CDR3 bases: TGTGCCAGCAGTTACAGCACCACAGACTATGGCTACACCTTC. It codes for CASSYSTTDYGYTF.